This T cell receptor beta chain was identified during a study of cytomegalovirus exposure and HLA in healthy donors. The germline gives CDR1 MNHNY, CDR2 SVGAGI (reference sequence). The CDR3 totals 15 residues. Primers for the PCR totalled 60 Vbeta and 13 Jbeta. Sequencing used immunoSEQ multiplex PCR; TCRdb keeps in-frame clones, though not all of them. The sample lists around 200,000 clones, roughly 79% occurring once. The receptor's source is a man aged 18 to 35 in good health and CMV-seronegative. The chain combines TRBV6-6 with TRBJ2-5; 9 nucleotides agree with TRBD1. The J call is in doubt because the DNA end fits TRBJ2-7 better. Sequenced sample: PBMCs. The CDR3 sequence: CASSYSTGGTYEQYF. As DNA, the CDR3 is TGTGCCAGCAGTTACTCGACAGGGGGGACCTACGAGCAGTACTTC.